The 23 T cell receptor beta chains given below trace back to one sample, sequenced in a study of control samples from healthy donors and cancer patients. Assay: immunoSEQ multiplex PCR; the TCRdb copy retains only in-frame clones and omits some. The sample yields 130,000 to 150,000 clones, about nine tenths seen once. The sample taken for sequencing was blood. These receptor sequences come from a man aged 25 to 40 in good health.

The genes are TRBV4-3 and TRBJ2-3; D is unresolved. The CDR3 length is 15 residues. The germline V gene has CDR1 LGHNA and CDR2 YSLEER. Trimming took 4 bases from V and 2 from J, leaving 13 bases between them. The CDR3 region has the DNA TGCGCCAGCAGCCCCCGGTCGGCGGTCACAGATACGCAGTATTTT. Translated: CASSPRSAVTDTQYF.

The genes are TRBV5-1 and TRBJ1-1; 7 bases match TRBD1. The V segment lost 1 base and the J segment 7 bases; nucleotides outside the gene matches: 16. Germline values: CDR1 SGHRS, CDR2 YFSETQ. The CDR3 extends over 17 amino acids. CDR3 amino acids: CASSLTRDRTHPGEAFF. Written as DNA, the CDR3 is TGCGCCAGCAGCTTGACCCGGGACAGAACTCATCCGGGTGAAGCTTTCTTT.

The V gene is TRBV18, the J gene TRBJ2-7, with a possible D match to TRBD1 (6 bases). V was shortened by 5 bases and J by 2 bases, with 10 bases between the two germline ends. Looked up from germline, CDR1 is KGHSH and CDR2 is LQKENI. CDR3 length: 13 amino acids. The CDR3 DNA is TGTGCCAGCTCAACAGGGTACCCCTACGAGCAGTACTTC. This codes for CASSTGYPYEQYF.

The chain links TRBV2 to TRBJ2-3; 14 bases map to TRBD2. The V gene end was trimmed by 6 bases and the J gene end by 2 bases; junction bases not matched to a gene: 4. The CDR3 is 16 residues long. Per germline, CDR1 SNHLY and CDR2 FYNNEI. The CDR3 DNA sequence: TGTGCCAGCAGACCGACTAGCGGGAGGGCCACAGATACGCAGTATTTT. This translates into CASRPTSGRATDTQYF.

The rearrangement uses TRBV6-5 and TRBJ2-2, with D tentatively TRBD2 (6 bases). CDR1 is MNHEY, CDR2 SVGAGI, per germline. This CDR3 comprises 11 residues. The ends were cut back, 6 bases at V and 7 bases at J, with 6 bases in the middle. The CDR3 loop reads CASREGGELFF. The CDR3 nucleotides read TGTGCCAGCAGGGAGGGCGGGGAGCTGTTTTTT.

The gene calls are TRBV5-6 and TRBJ2-7; the D gene is possibly TRBD2 (5 bases). V was shortened by 4 bases and J by 7 bases, with 21 bases between the two germline ends. The CDR3 is made up of 15 amino acids. Germline CDR1 reads SGHDT; CDR2 reads YYEEEE. For the CDR3, the DNA is TGTGCCAGCAGCGACTATAATTGGGGTTCGGGTGAGCAGTACTTC. Its translation: CASSDYNWGSGEQYF.

The chain recombines TRBV5-4 with TRBJ2-7, with TRBD1 identical over 8 bases. Germline loops: CDR1 SGHNT, CDR2 YYREEE (reference sequence). J lost 2 bases, V lost 4 bases, and 5 bases had no gene match. This CDR3 has 14 amino acids. The CDR3 coding sequence is TGTGCCAGCAGCGTAGGCAGGGGGCCCTACGAGCAGTACTTC. This gives the protein CASSVGRGPYEQYF.

The chain joins TRBV30 to TRBJ1-1; D is ambiguous. CDR1 is GTSNPN, CDR2 SVGIG, per germline (reference sequence). The CDR3 has 15 amino acids. V lost 0 bases, J lost 1 base, and 12 bases lay in between. CDR3 nucleotides: TGTGCCTGGAGTGTATTGGAGGGAAGGAACACTGAAGCTTTCTTT. Protein: CAWSVLEGRNTEAFF. Full variable domain (remainder filled in from reference TRBV30 and TRBJ1-1): SQTIHQWPATLVQPVGSPLSLECTVEGTSNPNLYWYRQAAGRGLQLLFYSVGIGQISSEVPQNLSASRPQDRQFILSSKKLLLSDSGFYLCAWSVLEGRNTEAFFGQGTRLTVV.

This chain links TRBV27 with TRBJ2-7; D perhaps matches TRBD1 (6 bases). The V gene lost 3 bases and the J gene lost 2 bases, with 11 bases spanning the gap. The CDR3 runs to 14 residues. Germline V gives CDR1 MNHEY, CDR2 SMNVEV (reference sequence). This CDR3 reads CASSFNQGTYEQYF. The CDR3 DNA reads as TGTGCCAGCAGTTTCAATCAGGGGACCTACGAGCAGTACTTC.

The CDR3 sequence: CASSQTGQDLNTGELFF. In DNA, the CDR3 is TGCGCCAGCAGCCAAACGGGACAGGACCTCAACACCGGGGAGCTGTTTTTT. The rearrangement joins TRBV5-1 to TRBJ2-2; TRBD1 aligns across 8 bases. The CDR3 contains 17 residues. CDR1 is SGHRS and CDR2 is YFSETQ in the germline V gene. V lost 4 bases and J lost 2; bases outside the gene matches: 10. The whole variable domain, remainder taken from reference TRBV5-1 and TRBJ2-2, is KAGVTQTPRYLIKTRGQQVTLSCSPISGHRSVSWYQQTPGQGLQFLFEYFSETQRNKGNFPGRFSGRQFSNSRSEMNVSTLELGDSALYLCASSQTGQDLNTGELFFGEGSRLTVL.

The rearrangement joins TRBV12-2 to TRBJ2-5; no check of the table's D call, TRBD2, against the DNA was made. TRBV12-2 is a known pseudogene. The CDR3 consists of 15 residues. The chain's CDR3 is CASRSPGLAGETQYF. The CDR3 nucleotides are TGTGCAAGTCGTTCCCCGGGACTAGCGGGAGAGACCCAGTACTTC.

The chain combines TRBV11-2 with TRBJ2-7; D not certain. The germline CDR1 and CDR2 sequences are SGHAT and FQNNGV. The CDR3 sequence is 12 residues long. Trimming left V 3 bases short and J 3 bases short, with 6 bases between. CDR3 DNA: TGTGCCAGCAGCTTGGCTCACTACGAGCAGTACTTC. As protein: CASSLAHYEQYF.

CDR3 coding DNA: TGTGCCTGGAGGGGGGGGACAGGGTATTTAGAGACCCAGTACTTC. This translates into CAWRGGTGYLETQYF. V and J are TRBV30 and TRBJ2-5, with 9 bases that match TRBD1. V shed 3 bases and J 4 bases; nucleotides not matched to a gene: 9. Germline CDR1 is GTSNPN and CDR2 is SVGIG (reference sequence). The CDR3 length is 15 residues.

Only a few counts were recorded for this clone. The chain is built from TRBV6-1 and TRBJ2-7; either TRBD1 or TRBD2 may fit D (5 bases each). Germline CDR1 reads MNHNS; CDR2 reads SASEGT. Deletions cut 1 base from V and 0 bases from J, with 13 bases between. The CDR3 has 16 amino acids. This chain's CDR3 is CASSEDGGAPSYEQYF. CDR3 bases: TGTGCCAGCAGTGAAGATGGGGGAGCCCCCTCCTACGAGCAGTACTTC.

In DNA, the CDR3 is TGTGCCAGCAGCCAAGACATTCCGGGACATTTGTTGGAGACCCAGTACTTC. Protein product: CASSQDIPGHLLETQYF. J is TRBJ2-5 and V is TRBV3-1 (or the pseudogene TRBV3-2), with D maybe TRBD1 (6 bases). This CDR3 region has 17 residues. The V gene lost 0 bases and the J gene lost 5 bases, with 19 bases spanning the gap. The germline CDR1 and CDR2 sequences are LGHDT and YNNKEL (reference sequence).

The CDR3 region has the DNA TGTGCCAGCAGCCCCCCGGACGCGGGAGGGTTTTGGGAGCAGTACTTC. Translating it yields CASSPPDAGGFWEQYF. The J gene is TRBJ2-7, the V gene TRBV7-9; 9 nucleotides match TRBD2. With 5 bases clipped from V and 7 bases from J, the junction kept 15 bases outside the gene matches. Germline lookup yields CDR1 SEHNR and CDR2 FQNEAQ (reference sequence). This CDR3 region has 16 residues. The whole variable domain, filled in from reference TRBV7-9 and TRBJ2-7, reads DTGVSQNPRHKITKRGQNVTFRCDPISEHNRLYWYRQTLGQGPEFLTYFQNEAQLEKSRLLSDRFSAERPKGSFSTLEIQRTEQGDSAMYLCASSPPDAGGFWEQYFGPGTRLTVT.

The V and J genes are TRBV13 and TRBJ2-7; 7 bases agree with TRBD1. The CDR3 totals 17 residues. J was trimmed by 4 bases and V by 1 base; bases with no gene match: 13. Germline V CDR1 and CDR2: PRHDT, FYEKMQ (reference sequence). In nucleotides, the CDR3 is TGTGCCAGCAGCTTAGTTTTTCCTGGGACAGCGCAATACGAGCAGTACTTC. Translation: CASSLVFPGTAQYEQYF.

This clone was observed a handful of times. This sequence joins TRBV5-8 and TRBJ1-2; D is perhaps TRBD1 (5 bases). Germline assignment: CDR1 SGHTS and CDR2 YDEGEE. This CDR3 has 14 residues. Trimming took off 0 bases at V and 5 bases at J, with 11 bases between the two ends. CDR3 bases: TGTGCCAGCAGCTTGGAGGAAGGGGCGTATGGCTACACCTTC. Its protein is CASSLEEGAYGYTF.

The chain's CDR3 is CASSRGTVAYEQYF. The CDR3 DNA sequence: TGCGCCAGCAGTCGAGGAACAGTAGCCTACGAGCAGTACTTC. The chain recombines TRBV23-1 with TRBJ2-7; D is ambiguous. TRBV23-1 is known as an ORF, though its function is uncertain. Trimming removed 4 bases from V and 2 bases from J, with 12 bases in between. The length of the CDR3 is 14 residues.

The CDR3 protein is CASSDPGGPYNEQFF. DNA for the CDR3: TGTGCCAGCAGTGACCCCGGGGGTCCCTACAATGAGCAGTTCTTC. The chain uses TRBV25-1 and TRBJ2-1, with a weak D call TRBD2 (6 bases). V lost 3 bases, J lost 2 bases, and 11 bases lay in between. This CDR3 contains 15 residues. Germline CDR1 reads MGHDK; CDR2 reads SYGVNS. The full variable domain, rest sourced from reference TRBV25-1 and TRBJ2-1, is EADIYQTPRYLVIGTGKKITLECSQTMGHDKMYWYQQDPGMELHLIHYSYGVNSTEKGDLSSESTVSRIRTEHFPLTLESARPSHTSQYLCASSDPGGPYNEQFFGPGTRLTVL.

This chain joins TRBV18 and TRBJ2-7; D is ambiguous. This CDR3 contains 15 residues. With 2 bases removed from V and 2 bases from J, the gap between germline ends came to 13 bases. Germline CDR1 and CDR2: KGHSH and LQKENI. The CDR3 nucleotides are TGTGCCAGCTCACCAACAGCCCAGGTACCCTACGAGCAGTACTTC. Residues: CASSPTAQVPYEQYF.

On this clone: Other DNA variants within this sample encode the same CDR3. The chain carries TRBV6-6 and TRBJ2-7; TRBD1 agrees at 10 bases. This CDR3 is built from 15 residues. The J segment lost 2 bases and the V segment lost 5 bases, leaving 6 bases of the junction unmatched. Germline CDR1 and CDR2: MNHNY and SVGAGI (reference sequence). CDR3 region: CASSPRQGAAYEQYF. In DNA form, the CDR3 reads TGTGCCAGCAGTCCCCGACAGGGGGCCGCCTACGAGCAGTACTTC.

This chain connects TRBV6-5 to TRBJ1-1, with D perhaps TRBD1 (6 bases). Trimming took 1 base from V and 0 from J, leaving 9 bases between them. CDR1 MNHEY and CDR2 SVGAGI come from the germline V gene. The CDR3 runs to 15 residues. The CDR3 spells CASSYYGTLNTEAFF. CDR3 nucleotides: TGTGCCAGCAGTTACTACGGGACATTGAACACTGAAGCTTTCTTT.